Listed below are T cell receptor beta chains from one sample, sequenced in a study of blood T cells in healthy people across ages. MiXCR, run by TCRdb on the 5' RACE reads, gives a single entry per CDR3 protein. The sample consists of about 1.5 million distinct CDR3 sequences, roughly 43% of them appearing once. Sequencing was done on a sample of blood. These receptors were taken from a woman aged 18 to 35 in good health. Both conserved end residues are part of each CDR3. Each record gives: J gene, V gene, clone size, D gene, CDR3 DNA, CDR3 protein. The D gene is left open where the match is weak. Only part of the rows carry a size: once, few, many, or a class if the clone is expanded.

>TRBJ1-6|TRBV12-3/TRBV12-4|NA|NA
TGTGCCAGCACTCATAGGGCCGAGACACCCCTCCACTTT
CASTHRAETPLHF
>TRBJ2-6|TRBV12-3/TRBV12-4|NA|NA
TGTGCCAGCAGACTAGAATCTGGGGCCAACGTCCTGACTTTC
CASRLESGANVLTF
>TRBJ2-1|TRBV20-1|NA|TRBD1
TGCAGTATGGGACAGTCTTACAATGAGCAGTTCTTC
CSMGQSYNEQFF
>TRBJ1-6|TRBV5-1|NA|NA
TGCGCCAGCAGCTTCGACTCCGGGGGTTCACCCCTCCACTTT
CASSFDSGGSPLHF
>TRBJ1-2|TRBV29-1|NA|TRBD1
TGCAGCGTCGACGGGACAGAGGGGGCTGAGGGCTACACCTTC
CSVDGTEGAEGYTF
>TRBJ2-3|TRBV5-1|NA|NA
TGCGCCAGCAGCAGATCCGGGACCAGGGAACCAGATACGCAGTATTTT
CASSRSGTREPDTQYF
>TRBJ2-3|TRBV7-3|NA|NA
TGTGCCAGCAGCTTAGTGGACGGACAGTCGAGAGATACGCAGTATTTT
CASSLVDGQSRDTQYF
>TRBJ2-7|TRBV6-2/TRBV6-3|once|NA
TGTGCCAGCAGTTACGGCTCCCTTTCCTACGAGCAGTACTTC
CASSYGSLSYEQYF
>TRBJ2-2|TRBV19|NA|NA
TGTGCCAGGCCTCCTCGGACAGATCTCCAACCCGGGGAGCTGTTTTTT
CARPPRTDLQPGELFF
>TRBJ2-7|TRBV29-1|once|TRBD1
TGCAGCGTTGATGGCGGGACAGGGAACTACGAGCAGTACTTC
CSVDGGTGNYEQYF
>TRBJ2-7|TRBV20-1|few|NA
TGCAGTGCTATCCGGGGCGTTTCCTACGAGCAGTACTTC
CSAIRGVSYEQYF
>TRBJ2-7|TRBV7-2|NA|NA
TGTGCCAGCAGCCCAGTACTAGCTCCCGAGCAGTACTTC
CASSPVLAPEQYF
>TRBJ2-5|TRBV6-9|NA|NA
TGTGCCACCTACAACGGGTCGGTTGAGACCCAGTACTTC
CATYNGSVETQYF
>TRBJ2-1|TRBV10-3|few|TRBD1
TGTGCCACCCTACAGGGGTTGGATGAGCAGTTCTTC
CATLQGLDEQFF
>TRBJ2-7|TRBV20-1|NA|TRBD2
TGCAGTGCTAGAAAGCGGGAGAGCACCTACGAGCAGTACTTC
CSARKRESTYEQYF
>TRBJ2-3|TRBV7-9|few|TRBD2
TGTGCCAGCAGCTTTCCCCCCGGGACTAGGAGGAGCACAGATACGCAGTATTTT
CASSFPPGTRRSTDTQYF
>TRBJ2-5|TRBV10-3|NA|NA
TGTGCCATCAGTGAGGTCCCCGGGGAGACCCAGTACTTC
CAISEVPGETQYF
>TRBJ2-1|TRBV29-1|NA|NA
TGCAGCGTTGAGGGGCGACATTTCGATGAGCAGTTCTTC
CSVEGRHFDEQFF